Below, 14 T cell receptor beta chains from the same sample are listed, as sequenced in a study of human T cells and chemical hapten exposure. TCRdb re-derived calls from the RACE reads in MiXCR, one entry per CDR3 protein. This repertoire shows more than 110,000 distinct CDR3 sequences, 10% to 15% found once; its top ten account for about 1.4%. The time point: patch test 2, 6 weeks after DPC sensitization. Indicated treatment: therapeutic diphenylcyclopropenone sensitization with weekly scalp DPC. Sequenced material: whole blood, taken in connection with sensitization to the hapten diphenylcyclopropenone (DPC). The origin of the receptors is a woman aged 45-65 years with alopecia areata. Some clones in this sample may be carry-over from other donors' samples.

J is TRBJ2-3 and V is TRBV5-1; TRBD1 matches at 11 bases. V shed 4 bases, J shed 5 bases, and the junction held 6 bases outside the gene matches. The CDR3 has 15 amino acids. The V gene's germline CDR1 is SGHRS and CDR2 YFSETQ. Written as DNA, the CDR3 is TGCGCCAGCAGCCAAGGGGACAGGGGGGAAGATACGCAGTATTTT. Encoded protein: CASSQGDRGEDTQYF.

This clonotype was observed a few times. The chain combines TRBV28 with TRBJ2-7; D is unresolved. Germline V gives CDR1 MDHEN, CDR2 SYDVKM. V lost 2 bases to trimming and J lost 0 bases, with 8 bases between them. The CDR3 has 14 residues. In DNA, the CDR3 is TGTGCCAGCAGTTTACAGGACCACTCCTACGAGCAGTACTTC. This codes for CASSLQDHSYEQYF.

As to this clonotype: A much larger clone is a single base away; this may be a read error. The chain recombines TRBV7-3 with TRBJ2-3; 8 nucleotides agree with TRBD2. The CDR3 sequence is 16 residues long. In germline, CDR1 is SGHTA, CDR2 FQGTGA. CDR3 in DNA: TGTGCCAGCAGCTTAGGAAGCCTAGCGGGTTCAGATACGCGGTATTTT. Residues: CASSLGSLAGSDTRYF.

This clonotype has only a few counts. This rearrangement joins TRBV6-2 or TRBV6-3 to TRBJ2-1; D ambiguous. This CDR3 spans 15 amino acids. V was trimmed by 6 bases and J by 1 base, leaving 13 bases between them. Germline values: CDR1 MNHEY, CDR2 SVGEGT. The CDR3 DNA reads TGTGCCAGCAGGGCCGGACCCGGGTCCTACAATGAGCAGTTCTTC. Translating gives CASRAGPGSYNEQFF.

The V gene is TRBV20-1, the J gene TRBJ1-5; 10 bases agree with TRBD1. Germline V CDR1 and CDR2: DFQATT, SNEGSKA (reference sequence). The J segment lost 2 bases and the V segment lost 6 bases, leaving 4 bases of the junction unmatched. The CDR3 sequence is 14 residues long. CDR3 region: CSADGTGGNQPQHF. DNA for the CDR3: TGCAGTGCGGACGGGACAGGGGGCAATCAGCCCCAGCATTTT.

CDR3: CASSEAGLAGGREQFF. DNA for the CDR3: TGTGCCAGCAGTGAAGCGGGGCTAGCGGGAGGGCGCGAGCAGTTCTTC. This rearrangement joins TRBV6-1 to TRBJ2-1; 12 bases agree with TRBD2. The CDR3 covers 16 residues. With 0 bases clipped from V and 10 bases from J, the junction kept 7 bases outside the gene matches. Per germline, CDR1 MNHNS and CDR2 SASEGT.

This clonotype was found a few times. J is TRBJ1-1 and V is TRBV29-1; maybe TRBD1 (6 bases). Trimming pared 4 bases from V and 4 bases from J, leaving 16 bases between. Looked up from germline, CDR1 is SQVTM and CDR2 is ANQGSEA. CDR3 length equals 14 residues. In DNA, the CDR3 is TGCAGCGTTGGAAGCGCAGGGGAGGGCACTGAAGCTTTCTTT. This translates into CSVGSAGEGTEAFF.

The chain is built from TRBV20-1 and TRBJ2-7; 13 bases match TRBD2. The V segment lost 0 bases and the J segment 5 bases; nucleotides outside the gene matches: 4. The CDR3 contains 15 residues. Germline V gene lookup returns CDR1 DFQATT and CDR2 SNEGSKA (reference sequence). The CDR3 DNA follows: TGCAGTGCTAGAGATTTCGGACTAGCGGGAGACGAGCAGTACTTC. Translated: CSARDFGLAGDEQYF.

The chain links TRBV5-5 to TRBJ1-2; TRBD1 matches 7 bases. The CDR3 consists of 10 residues. After removal of 4 bases from V and 12 bases from J, the junction contained 3 bases not matched to a gene. The germline gives CDR1 SGHKS, CDR2 YYEKEE (reference sequence). CDR3 sequence: CASSPDRDTF. In DNA, the CDR3 is TGTGCCAGCAGCCCTGACAGGGACACCTTC.

There are many counts of this clonotype. This chain links TRBV5-5 with TRBJ2-7; perhaps TRBD1 as D (6 bases). The CDR3 consists of 17 residues. V was cut by 6 bases and J by 0 bases, with 22 bases left in between. The germline V gene has CDR1 SGHKS and CDR2 YYEKEE (reference sequence). In DNA form, the CDR3 reads TGTGCCAGCACCCTTGATAGTGGGACATGGTTCTCCTACGAGCAGTACTTC. This encodes CASTLDSGTWFSYEQYF.

This clonotype was counted many times. The chain employs TRBV14 and TRBJ2-1, with a tentative D call TRBD2 (6 bases). V lost 1 base and J 4 bases, leaving 11 bases between the germline ends. Germline lookup yields CDR1 SGHDN and CDR2 FVKESK. The CDR3 length is 15 residues. CDR3 nucleotide sequence: TGTGCCAGCAGCCAAGTCTTAGGAGGGTACAATGAGCAGTTCTTC. Protein: CASSQVLGGYNEQFF. Looking up the rest from reference TRBV14 and TRBJ2-1 gives the full variable domain: EAGVTQFPSHSVIEKGQTVTLRCDPISGHDNLYWYRRVMGKEIKFLLHFVKESKQDESGMPNNRFLAERTGGTYSTLKVQPAELEDSGVYFCASSQVLGGYNEQFFGPGTRLTVL.

The V and J genes are TRBV20-1 and TRBJ2-1, with D uncertain. V dropped 6 bases and J dropped 7 bases, with 19 bases sitting between them. The CDR3 loop spans 14 amino acids. Germline values: CDR1 DFQATT, CDR2 SNEGSKA (reference sequence). The CDR3: CSALDTATVNEQFF. The CDR3 DNA follows: TGCAGTGCCCTTGACACTGCCACGGTGAATGAGCAGTTCTTC.

J is TRBJ2-7 and V is TRBV5-5; maybe TRBD2 (7 bases). Trimming pared 2 bases from V and 7 bases from J, leaving 13 bases between. The CDR3 runs to 13 residues. Germline loops: CDR1 SGHKS, CDR2 YYEKEE (reference sequence). This CDR3 is CASSFPGGQEQYF. Here the CDR3 DNA reads TGTGCCAGCAGCTTTCCCGGGGGGCAGGAGCAGTACTTC.

A few counts support this clonotype. The V call is TRBV29-1, the J call TRBJ2-2, with 10 bases matching TRBD2. CDR1 is SQVTM, CDR2 ANQGSEA, per germline. The CDR3 runs 13 residues. V shed 4 bases and J 6 bases; nucleotides not matched to a gene: 2. This CDR3 is CSVGLAGAGELFF. CDR3 sequence (DNA): TGCAGCGTTGGGCTAGCGGGAGCCGGGGAGCTGTTTTTT.